The rows below give T cell receptor beta chains drawn from one sample of a study of shared clonotypes between healthy human individuals. Sequencing used immunoSEQ multiplex PCR; TCRdb keeps in-frame clones, though not all of them. The repertoire holds roughly 1,500,000 clones, 98% to 99% seen once, with roughly 0.35% in the top ten. Sequencing input: naive CD4+ T cells sorted from blood. All receptors come from a man in his thirties or forties in good health. CDR3s include the opening cysteine and the closing phenylalanine or tryptophan. Clone size, where shown, is once, few, many, or a class for clones that have expanded.

J: TRBJ2-1
size: -
V: TRBV29-1
CDR3: CSVERLAGVTYEQFF

J: TRBJ2-5
size: -
V: TRBV5-6
CDR3: CASSFIQGYRETQYF

J: TRBJ2-5
size: -
V: TRBV19
CDR3: CASSKDRARETQYF

J: TRBJ2-2
size: -
V: TRBV4-2
CDR3: CASSPGQVNTGELFF

J: TRBJ2-7
size: -
V: TRBV18
CDR3: CASSPPGSLSYEQYF

J: TRBJ2-3
size: -
V: TRBV14
CDR3: CASSQVGQGTDTQYF

J: TRBJ2-7
size: -
V: TRBV6-5
CDR3: CASSYSRDRPNEQYF

J: TRBJ1-4
size: -
V: TRBV30
CDR3: CAWSVNPNEKLFF

J: TRBJ2-1
size: -
V: TRBV9
CDR3: CASPNRGTGDYNEQFF

J: TRBJ2-1
size: -
V: TRBV7-9
CDR3: CASSALVSYNEQFF

J: TRBJ2-5
size: -
V: TRBV10-3
CDR3: CAISEEKETQYF

J: TRBJ2-7
size: -
V: TRBV5-8
CDR3: CASSLAGRQAPSYEQYF

J: TRBJ1-2
size: -
V: TRBV28
CDR3: CASSLLLTYGYTF

J: TRBJ1-2
size: -
V: TRBV28
CDR3: CASSLPGSYGYTF

J: TRBJ1-2
size: -
V: TRBV6-6
CDR3: CASSYGGQGANYGYTF

J: TRBJ1-2
size: -
V: TRBV9
CDR3: CASSVGPAGQELGYTF

J: TRBJ2-2
size: -
V: TRBV7-2
CDR3: CASSLSLASGSRTGELFF

J: TRBJ2-5
size: -
V: TRBV5-1
CDR3: CASSSGTPQVAQYF

J: TRBJ1-5
size: -
V: TRBV18
CDR3: CASSPGTAHSNQPQHF

J: TRBJ2-1
size: once
V: TRBV9
CDR3: CASSRTSGSINEQFF

J: TRBJ2-7
size: -
V: TRBV27
CDR3: CASAFGQGAVDEQYF

J: TRBJ1-1
size: -
V: TRBV4-1
CDR3: CASSGPHGTGTTEAFF

J: TRBJ2-7
size: -
V: TRBV29-1
CDR3: CSVTQTYEQYF

J: TRBJ2-7
size: -
V: TRBV18
CDR3: CASSPLGLAGALEQYF

J: TRBJ2-7
size: -
V: TRBV5-1
CDR3: CASSLAGAGGEQYF

J: TRBJ1-1
size: -
V: TRBV7-6
CDR3: CASSQGKGNTEAFF

J: TRBJ1-1
size: -
V: TRBV9
CDR3: CASSEPGQGNTEAFF

J: TRBJ1-2
size: -
V: TRBV19
CDR3: CASSLTGHGYTF

J: TRBJ2-2
size: -
V: TRBV5-1
CDR3: CASSLDAVGTGELFF

J: TRBJ1-3
size: -
V: TRBV14
CDR3: CASSQSFANYPGNTIYF

J: TRBJ2-2
size: -
V: TRBV19
CDR3: CASTPPGGRNGELFF

J: TRBJ2-1
size: -
V: TRBV28
CDR3: CASSLRDSFYNEQFF

J: TRBJ2-1
size: -
V: TRBV10-3
CDR3: CAISESTPTHYNEQFF

J: TRBJ2-2
size: -
V: TRBV10-3
CDR3: CAISGTGGDGELFF

J: TRBJ1-1
size: -
V: TRBV7-2
CDR3: CASSLDPRDSTEAFF

J: TRBJ2-7
size: -
V: TRBV5-1
CDR3: CASGGDSLTYEQYF

J: TRBJ2-1
size: once
V: TRBV6-5
CDR3: CASSYRGGPYNEQFF

J: TRBJ2-1
size: -
V: TRBV5-1
CDR3: CASRDGLAGRRSYNEQFF

J: TRBJ2-1
size: once
V: TRBV9
CDR3: CASSPHLRGGNNEQFF

J: TRBJ2-7
size: -
V: TRBV5-5
CDR3: CASSAIQGEYF

J: TRBJ2-1
size: -
V: TRBV5-4
CDR3: CASSPEGTSGTHNEQFF

J: TRBJ1-4
size: -
V: TRBV5-4
CDR3: CASSQRGSGEKLFF

J: TRBJ2-1
size: once
V: TRBV11-2
CDR3: CASIQGTSYYNEQFF